These 11 T cell receptor beta chains were all obtained from the same sample, sequenced in a study of blood T cells in healthy people across ages. Through a sample-barcoded 5' primer and a J-beta primer mix, a second PCR was run for roughly 7 to 12 cycles. MiXCR, run by TCRdb on the 5' RACE reads, gives a single entry per CDR3 protein. The table has some 1 million distinct CDR3 sequences, 40% to 45% seen once. The sequencing sample was made of blood. These receptor sequences come from a woman aged 60-75 years in good health.

The rearrangement links TRBV29-1 to TRBJ2-7; 9 bases match TRBD2. The CDR3 runs to 13 residues. Germline-derived CDR1 and CDR2 are SQVTM and ANQGSEA. V shed 5 bases, J shed 10 bases, and the junction held 12 bases outside the gene matches. CDR3 coding DNA: TGCAGCGTTCAGACTAGCGGTCAATGGGCCCAGTACTTC. Protein product: CSVQTSGQWAQYF.

The chain links TRBV5-1 to TRBJ2-2; D may be TRBD1 (5 bases). Germline V gives CDR1 SGHRS, CDR2 YFSETQ. The CDR3 is made up of 15 amino acids. The V end was cut by 0 bases, the J end by 3 bases, with 9 bases between. This CDR3 is CASSLGAGYTGELFF. The DNA of the CDR3 is TGCGCCAGCAGCTTGGGGGCAGGGTACACCGGGGAGCTGTTTTTT.

The chain has TRBV20-1 and TRBJ2-5; 8 bases are shared with TRBD2. The CDR3 totals 14 residues. Looked up from germline, CDR1 is DFQATT and CDR2 is SNEGSKA (reference sequence). Trimming cost V 2 bases and J 6 bases; bases outside gene matches: 8. The CDR3, as DNA: TGCAGTGCTAGACGGGAGGGAGATGGACAGACCCAGTACTTC. Translation gives CSARREGDGQTQYF.

The chain joins TRBV9 to TRBJ2-5, with 10 bases matching TRBD2. J was trimmed by 7 bases and V by 2 bases; bases with no gene match: 5. Germline values: CDR1 SGDLS, CDR2 YYNGEE. CDR3 length: 14 residues. The CDR3 bases are TGTGCCAGCAGCGTCGCAACTAGCGGGGCGACCCAGTACTTC. It translates to CASSVATSGATQYF.

This clonotype was recorded a few times. This sequence joins TRBV18 and TRBJ2-3; D remains unclear. Germline V gene data show CDR1 as KGHSH and CDR2 as LQKENI. The V gene lost 3 bases and the J gene lost 6 bases, with 13 bases spanning the gap. The CDR3 is 14 residues long. The CDR3 nucleotides are TGTGCCAGCTCACCCCCCGGGTCGGTCGATACGCAGTATTTT. Translation gives CASSPPGSVDTQYF.

The chain is built from TRBV11-2 and TRBJ2-3; perhaps TRBD2 as D (6 bases). CDR1 is SGHAT and CDR2 is FQNNGV in the germline V gene. V shed 4 bases and J shed 1 base, with 15 bases lying between them. The CDR3 is made up of 16 amino acids. The CDR3 region has the DNA TGTGCCAGCAGCTCTCGAAGAGCGGGCCGCACAGATACGCAGTATTTT. It codes for CASSSRRAGRTDTQYF. The entire variable domain, with the rest obtained from reference TRBV11-2 and TRBJ2-3, is as follows: EAGVAQSPRYKIIEKRQSVAFWCNPISGHATLYWYQQILGQGPKLLIQFQNNGVVDDSQLPKDRFSAERLKGVDSTLKIQPAKLEDSAVYLCASSSRRAGRTDTQYFGPGTRLTVL.

The chain uses TRBV14 and TRBJ2-7, with D possibly being TRBD2 (7 bases). Germline-derived CDR1 and CDR2 are SGHDN and FVKESK. The CDR3 has 14 amino acids. Trimming cost V 3 bases and J 5 bases, with 14 bases left between them. Written as DNA, the CDR3 is TGTGCCAGCAGCCAGTGGGGGGGGCTCGACGAGCAGTACTTC. This encodes CASSQWGGLDEQYF. The full variable domain, completed using reference TRBV14 and TRBJ2-7, is EAGVTQFPSHSVIEKGQTVTLRCDPISGHDNLYWYRRVMGKEIKFLLHFVKESKQDESGMPNNRFLAERTGGTYSTLKVQPAELEDSGVYFCASSQWGGLDEQYFGPGTRLTVT.

This clonotype was seen a few times. The CDR3: CSVGQGLTEAFF. The CDR3 DNA reads TGCAGTGTAGGACAGGGTTTAACTGAAGCTTTCTTT. The chain joins TRBV20-1 to TRBJ1-1; 8 bases map to TRBD1. Germline-derived CDR1 and CDR2 are DFQATT and SNEGSKA (reference sequence). This CDR3 is built from 12 residues. With 7 bases clipped from V and 5 bases from J, the junction kept 6 bases outside the gene matches.

The gene calls are TRBV5-4 and TRBJ1-2; D is undetermined. V lost 0 bases, J lost 7 bases, and 10 bases lay in between. CDR1 SGHNT and CDR2 YYREEE come from the germline V gene (reference sequence). This CDR3 is 13 amino acids long. The CDR3 here is CASSLVAVGGYTF. CDR3 nucleotides: TGTGCCAGCAGCTTGGTGGCAGTTGGTGGCTACACCTTC. Filled out from reference TRBV5-4 and TRBJ1-2, the complete variable domain reads ETGVTQSPTHLIKTRGQQVTLRCSSQSGHNTVSWYQQALGQGPQFIFQYYREEENGRGNFPPRFSGLQFPNYSSELNVNALELDDSALYLCASSLVAVGGYTFGSGTRLTVV.

This chain joins TRBV20-1 and TRBJ2-3; a weak D match, TRBD1 (6 bases). V gave up 1 base and J gave up 0 bases, with 17 bases separating them. This CDR3 is 17 amino acids long. The V gene's germline CDR1 is DFQATT and CDR2 SNEGSKA (reference sequence). DNA for the CDR3: TGCAGTGCTAGAGCCCCGGCGTGGGGGCGCAGCACAGATACGCAGTATTTT. The encoded protein is CSARAPAWGRSTDTQYF.

J is TRBJ2-7 and V is TRBV11-2; D may be TRBD1 or TRBD2 (5 bases each). CDR1 SGHAT and CDR2 FQNNGV come from the germline V gene. Trimming removed 2 bases at V and 7 bases at J, with 18 bases between. There are 15 residues in the CDR3. CDR3 nucleotides: TGTGCCAGCAGCTTATCAGGGACCCTAGACAATGAGCAGTACTTC. Its translation: CASSLSGTLDNEQYF.